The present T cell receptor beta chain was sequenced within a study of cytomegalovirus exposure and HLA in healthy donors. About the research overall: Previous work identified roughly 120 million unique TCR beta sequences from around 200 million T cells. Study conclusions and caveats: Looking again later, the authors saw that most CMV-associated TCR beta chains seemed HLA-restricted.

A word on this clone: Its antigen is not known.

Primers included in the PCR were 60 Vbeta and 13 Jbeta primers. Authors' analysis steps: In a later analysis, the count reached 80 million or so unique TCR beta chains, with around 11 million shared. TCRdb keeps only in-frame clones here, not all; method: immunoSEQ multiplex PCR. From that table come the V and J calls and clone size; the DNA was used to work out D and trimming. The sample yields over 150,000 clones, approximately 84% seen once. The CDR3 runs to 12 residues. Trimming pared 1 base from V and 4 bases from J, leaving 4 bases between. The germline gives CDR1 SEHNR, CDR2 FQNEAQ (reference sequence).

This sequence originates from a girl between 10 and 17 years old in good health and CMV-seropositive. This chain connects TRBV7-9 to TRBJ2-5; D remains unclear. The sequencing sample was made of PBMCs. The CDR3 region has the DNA TGTGCCAGCAGCTTAGTCGGAGAGACCCAGTACTTC. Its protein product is CASSLVGETQYF.